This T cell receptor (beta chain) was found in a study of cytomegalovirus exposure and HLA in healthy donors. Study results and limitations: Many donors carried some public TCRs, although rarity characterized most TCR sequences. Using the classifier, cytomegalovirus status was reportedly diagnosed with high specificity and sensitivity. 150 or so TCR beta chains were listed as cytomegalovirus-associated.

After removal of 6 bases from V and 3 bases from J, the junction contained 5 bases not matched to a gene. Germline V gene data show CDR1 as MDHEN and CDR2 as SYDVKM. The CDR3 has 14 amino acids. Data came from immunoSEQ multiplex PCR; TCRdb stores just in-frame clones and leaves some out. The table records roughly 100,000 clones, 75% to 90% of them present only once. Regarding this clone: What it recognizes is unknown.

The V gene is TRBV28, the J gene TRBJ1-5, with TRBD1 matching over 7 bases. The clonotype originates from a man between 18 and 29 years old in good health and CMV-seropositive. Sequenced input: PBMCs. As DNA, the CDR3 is TGTGCCAGCAGAGAGGGACAGCCCAATCAGCCCCAGCATTTT. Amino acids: CASREGQPNQPQHF.